What follows are 13 T cell receptor beta chains derived from one specimen sequenced in a study of T cell repertoires in cytomegalovirus infection (dated by TCRdb to about 2019). Sequencing was performed on an Illumina HiSeq 1500. The public reads were quality trimmed at Q25 with fastp and then assembled into clones with MiXCR by TCRdb, keeping productive beta chains. Every entry covers one CDR3 protein and lists the most common genes and DNA from its rows. For this sample the table gives 200,000 to 250,000 distinct CDR3 sequences, of which roughly 23% were detected only once. Around a sixth of the sample belongs to the ten largest clones. Specimen: CD8+ T cells from PBMCs. Receptor source: a human donor in good health (CMV status not recorded). Some clones in this sample may be carry-over from other donors' samples.

As regards this clonotype: This may be a read error, as it is one base from a much larger clone. This chain links TRBV7-2 with TRBJ2-7; 7 bases are a match to TRBD1. The CDR3 consists of 15 residues. CDR1 and CDR2 (germline): SGHTA, FQGNSA. The CDR3 nucleotides are TGTGCCAGCAGCTTACTCGACAGGGCCCTCTACGAGCAGAACTTC. This translates into CASSLLDRALYEQNF.

This clonotype was found many times. The chain employs TRBV7-8 and TRBJ2-7; no reliable D call. Germline values: CDR1 SGHVS, CDR2 FQNEAQ. Between the trimmed V and J ends, which lost 5 bases and 7 bases, there was a span of 18 bases. CDR3 length: 14 residues. The CDR3: CASSEQWGIGEQYF. CDR3 nucleotide sequence: TGTGCCAGCAGCGAACAGTGGGGAATAGGGGAGCAGTACTTC.

This clonotype appeared a few times. The rearrangement links TRBV2 to TRBJ2-3; D might be TRBD2 (9 bases). The germline V gene encodes CDR1 SNHLY and CDR2 FYNNEI. V was clipped by 8 bases and J by 0 bases, with 18 bases between them. This CDR3 has 16 residues. In DNA, the CDR3 is TGTGCCAGCCAGGGGGCTAGCGGGGTTAGCACAGATACGCAGTATTTT. Encoded protein: CASQGASGVSTDTQYF.

The chain is built from TRBV28 and TRBJ2-3; TRBD2 matches 8 bases. Trimming cost V 2 bases and J 6 bases; bases outside gene matches: 10. The CDR3 totals 16 residues. Per germline, CDR1 MDHEN and CDR2 SYDVKM. The CDR3 loop reads CASSLTPSGGMDTQYF. The CDR3 DNA reads TGTGCCAGCAGTTTAACGCCCAGCGGGGGAATGGATACGCAGTATTTT.

The V gene is TRBV12-5, the J gene TRBJ1-2; 11 nucleotides align to TRBD1. This CDR3 comprises 15 residues. Germline-derived CDR1 and CDR2 are LGHNT and FRNRAP. V was clipped by 0 bases and J by 3 bases; unmatched bases: 0. This chain's CDR3 is CASGLVGQGDYGYTF. The CDR3 DNA follows: TGTGCTAGTGGTTTGGTGGGACAGGGGGACTATGGCTACACCTTC.

This clonotype was observed many times. The rearrangement links TRBV7-8 to TRBJ2-4, with TRBD1 as a possible D gene (5 bases). The CDR3 is 18 residues long. Germline CDR1 SGHVS, CDR2 FQNEAQ. The V and J ends lost 4 bases and 0 bases respectively, with 19 bases between them. The CDR3 DNA reads TGTGCCAGCAGCTACAAACCCGAGGACACCCTAGCCAAAAACATTCAGTACTTC. Protein product: CASSYKPEDTLAKNIQYF.

The chain links TRBV7-9 to TRBJ1-1; possible D gene TRBD1, 5 bases. CDR1 SEHNR and CDR2 FQNEAQ come from the germline V gene (reference sequence). Trimming took 8 bases from V and 7 from J, leaving 14 bases between them. The CDR3 runs to 12 residues. The CDR3 DNA is TGTGCCAGCGGGATGGGGACGAGTGAAGCTTTCTTT. It translates to CASGMGTSEAFF.

DNA of the CDR3: TGTGCCAGCAGCCTTGACCGGGGCCGTGCCTACGAGCAGTACTTC. Protein product: CASSLDRGRAYEQYF. The chain links TRBV6-5 to TRBJ2-7, with D perhaps assigned TRBD1 or TRBD2 (5 bases each). The CDR3 covers 15 residues. The V gene lost 6 bases and the J gene lost 2 bases, with 17 bases spanning the gap. Germline lookup yields CDR1 MNHEY and CDR2 SVGAGI.

This clonotype was recorded a few times. The chain recombines TRBV19 with TRBJ2-7, with 9 bases lining up with TRBD2. The CDR3 runs to 15 residues. Germline CDR1 reads LNHDA; CDR2 reads SQIVND (reference sequence). After removal of 3 bases from V and 3 bases from J, the junction contained 6 bases not matched to a gene. The DNA for the CDR3 is TGTGCCAGTAGTATGGAGACTAGCGGACACTACGAGCAGTACTTC. This encodes CASSMETSGHYEQYF. Filled out from reference TRBV19 and TRBJ2-7, the complete variable domain reads DGGITQSPKYLFRKEGQNVTLSCEQNLNHDAMYWYRQDPGQGLRLIYYSQIVNDFQKGDIAEGYSVSREKKESFPLTVTSAQKNPTAFYLCASSMETSGHYEQYFGPGTRLTVT.

The chain is built from TRBV7-2 and TRBJ2-7; 8 nucleotides align to TRBD2. CDR1 and CDR2 from the germline V gene are SGHTA and FQGNSA. The CDR3 is 16 amino acids. V lost 1 base and J lost 0; bases outside the gene matches: 5. CDR3 amino acids: CASSLGSGGLSYEQYF. As DNA, the CDR3 is TGTGCCAGCAGCTTAGGGAGCGGGGGCCTCTCCTACGAGCAGTACTTC.

There are many counts of this clonotype. V and J are TRBV14 and TRBJ1-3; D perhaps matches TRBD1 (5 bases). Germline V gives CDR1 SGHDN, CDR2 FVKESK. The germline V and J ends were trimmed by 3 bases and 0 bases, with 12 bases remaining between them. The CDR3 is 16 residues long. The CDR3: CASSHRDSFSGNTIYF. The CDR3 DNA follows: TGTGCCAGCAGCCACCGAGACAGCTTCTCTGGAAACACCATATATTTT.

This clonotype was recorded at least ten times. The J gene is TRBJ1-2, the V gene TRBV28; D may be TRBD1 (5 bases). Trimming pared 4 bases from V and 4 bases from J, leaving 10 bases between. The germline V gene encodes CDR1 MDHEN and CDR2 SYDVKM. This CDR3 has 13 amino acids. CDR3 sequence reads: CASSSRAPYGYTF. The DNA for the CDR3 is TGTGCCAGCAGTTCCAGGGCGCCCTATGGCTACACCTTC.

The chain recombines TRBV11-2 with TRBJ2-7, with TRBD1 as a possible D gene (6 bases). V lost 2 bases and J lost 3, with 11 bases in between. CDR1 is SGHAT, CDR2 FQNNGV, per germline. The CDR3 is 14 residues long. The CDR3 region is CASSLPDRDYEQYF. The CDR3 DNA reads as TGTGCCAGCAGCTTACCGGACAGAGACTACGAGCAGTACTTC.